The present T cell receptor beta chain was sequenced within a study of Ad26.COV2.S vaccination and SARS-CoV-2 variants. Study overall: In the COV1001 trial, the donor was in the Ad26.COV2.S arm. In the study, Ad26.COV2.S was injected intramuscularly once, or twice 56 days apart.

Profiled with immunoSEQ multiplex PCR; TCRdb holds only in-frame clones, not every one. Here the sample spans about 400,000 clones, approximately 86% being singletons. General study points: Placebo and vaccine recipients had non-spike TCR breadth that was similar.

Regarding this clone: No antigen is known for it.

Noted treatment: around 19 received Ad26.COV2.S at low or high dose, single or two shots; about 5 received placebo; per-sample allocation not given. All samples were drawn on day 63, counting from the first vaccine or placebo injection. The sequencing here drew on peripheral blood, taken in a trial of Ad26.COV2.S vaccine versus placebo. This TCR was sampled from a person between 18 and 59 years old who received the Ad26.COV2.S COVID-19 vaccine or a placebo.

The CDR3 nucleotides are TGTGCCAGCAGCCCAAAGCGGGGCCCAAATAATTCACCCCTCCACTTT. This encodes CASSPKRGPNNSPLHF. This rearrangement joins TRBV3-1 (or the pseudogene TRBV3-2) to TRBJ1-6; D may be TRBD1 (5 bases). CDR3 length: 16 residues. The ends were cut back, 4 bases at V and 5 bases at J, with 15 bases in the middle. Germline V lookup: CDR1 LGHDT, CDR2 YNNKEL (reference sequence).